This T cell receptor beta chain was sequenced in a study of blood T cells in healthy people across ages. A second about 7 to 11 cycle PCR used barcoded and J-beta primers. Template switching added a 12-random-nucleotide identifier to every cDNA molecule. From the 5' RACE reads, TCRdb called clonotypes with MiXCR, one entry per CDR3 protein. The sample contains more than 800,000 distinct CDR3 sequences, 29% of which appear only once. Per individual sample, total RNA of at least 5 micrograms was extracted. Trimming removed 0 bases from V and 2 bases from J; junction bases left unmatched: 4. Germline V gene sequence: CDR1 MGHRA, CDR2 YSYEKL. The CDR3 consists of 16 residues. Study-level points and caveats: Per million T cells, TCR beta diversity dropped roughly linearly as age increased.

This clonotype has a count of ten or more. Its antigen is not known. The V call is TRBV4-1, the J call TRBJ2-5; 9 bases map to TRBD2. The TCR comes from an elderly woman in good health. What was sequenced was blood. The CDR3: CASSQDQTSGQETQYF. CDR3 coding DNA: TGCGCCAGCAGCCAAGATCAGACTAGCGGACAAGAGACCCAGTACTTC.